The clone carrying this TCR beta chain appeared a few times. No DNA is shown, since the ends of the CDR3 on it are uncertain; the CDR3 is the one TCRdb lists. The primer mix had 60 Vbeta and 13 Jbeta primers. Here immunoSEQ multiplex PCR was the method, and the copy in TCRdb shows in-frame clones only, minus some. The data show 95,000 to 150,000 clones, 66% seen once. Germline V gives CDR1 SGHRS, CDR2 YFSETQ. The CDR3 extends over 12 residues, inclusive of both ends. The sample comes from a study of cytomegalovirus exposure and HLA in healthy donors. This TCR derives from a man aged 18 to 30 in good health and CMV-seronegative. The chain is built from TRBV5-1 and TRBJ1-2; TRBD1 is taken as the D call from the table, unchecked against the DNA. The sample was PBMCs. CDR3 sequence reads: CASSFGQGAFTF.